The 24 T cell receptor beta chains below come from one sample, sequenced in a study of cytomegalovirus exposure and HLA in healthy donors. PCR employed 60 Vbeta and 13 Jbeta primers. Repertoires were generated with immunoSEQ multiplex PCR, while TCRdb's copy carries only in-frame clones and drops some. The sample carries fewer than 250,000 clones, roughly 82% recorded once. Sequencing was done on a sample of PBMCs. The receptors here all came from a man aged 35 to 55 in good health and CMV-seropositive.

The V call is TRBV6-1, the J call TRBJ1-1; D uncertain. Germline CDR1 and CDR2: MNHNS and SASEGT. V gave up 0 bases and J gave up 2 bases, with 16 bases separating them. The CDR3 loop spans 17 amino acids. This CDR3 is CASSEAINSQTNTEAFF. CDR3 sequence (DNA): TGTGCCAGCAGTGAAGCGATAAACTCACAGACCAACACTGAAGCTTTCTTT.

This chain links TRBV27 with TRBJ1-3, with D unresolved. The CDR3 covers 14 residues. Deletions cut 5 bases from V and 2 bases from J, with 10 bases between. The germline V gene has CDR1 MNHEY and CDR2 SMNVEV (reference sequence). CDR3 nucleotides: TGTGCCAGCAGTCTCCGGGGTGCTGGAAACACCATATATTTT. Amino acid sequence: CASSLRGAGNTIYF.

The rearrangement links TRBV5-8 to TRBJ2-1; 7 bases fit TRBD1. In germline, CDR1 is SGHTS, CDR2 YDEGEE. Trimming cost V 8 bases and J 5 bases; bases outside gene matches: 10. CDR3 size: 14 residues. CDR3 bases: TGTGCCAGTAACCCGGGACAGCCTAACAATGAGCAGTTCTTC. Translating it yields CASNPGQPNNEQFF.

This chain links TRBV10-3 with TRBJ2-5, with 10 bases that match TRBD1. Germline V gene data show CDR1 as ENHRY and CDR2 as SYGVKD. The CDR3 is made up of 14 amino acids. V was clipped by 3 bases and J by 11 bases; unmatched bases: 9. The CDR3 DNA is TGTGCCATCAGTGAAGCGACAGGGGGCCGAGAGCAGTACTTC. Amino acids: CAISEATGGREQYF.

The V call is TRBV19, the J call TRBJ2-1, with 8 bases that match TRBD2. This CDR3 comprises 14 residues. V lost 6 bases, J lost 2 bases, and 3 bases stayed unmatched. Germline CDR1 LNHDA, CDR2 SQIVND (reference sequence). The DNA for the CDR3 is TGTGCCAGTAGCAGCGGGGGAACCTACAATGAGCAGTTCTTC. Its translation: CASSSGGTYNEQFF.

The chain combines TRBV30 with TRBJ2-5, with D possibly TRBD1 on 6 matching bases. The J call could be wrong; TRBJ2-7 is a better fit for the DNA end. The CDR3 consists of 14 residues. CDR1 is GTSNPN and CDR2 is SVGIG in the germline V gene (reference sequence). This CDR3 reads CAWSPTGNSYEQYF. Here the CDR3 DNA reads TGTGCCTGGAGCCCGACAGGCAACTCCTACGAGCAGTACTTC.

The rearrangement links TRBV2 to TRBJ2-5; TRBD1 matches at 7 bases. There are 14 residues in the CDR3. The ends lost 6 bases at V and 2 bases at J; junction bases unmatched: 6. Germline loops: CDR1 SNHLY, CDR2 FYNNEI. The CDR3 DNA follows: TGTGCCAGCAGCTCTTCCAGGGGGCAAGAGACCCAGTACTTC. Translated: CASSSSRGQETQYF.

This clone showed up just a few times. The chain employs TRBV2 and TRBJ1-5; TRBD1 aligns across 7 bases. This CDR3 spans 16 amino acids. With V trimmed by 5 bases and J by 1 base, 8 bases remained unmatched. Germline CDR1 reads SNHLY; CDR2 reads FYNNEI. In nucleotides, the CDR3 is TGTGCCAGCAGTTCTGACAGGGACGAAAGCAATCAGCCCCAGCATTTT. Translation: CASSSDRDESNQPQHF.

J is TRBJ1-2 and V is TRBV19; D is uncertain. Germline-derived CDR1 and CDR2 are LNHDA and SQIVND (reference sequence). The CDR3 has 15 residues. Trimming shortened V by 0 bases and J by 0 bases, and 8 bases separated the two germline ends. CDR3: CASSIESTPNYGYTF. The CDR3 nucleotides read TGTGCCAGTAGTATAGAAAGCACCCCTAACTATGGCTACACCTTC.

With respect to this clone: At one end the junction does not follow the germline gene, possibly because of a read error. The chain combines TRBV6-5 with TRBJ1-2; D remains ambiguous. The CDR3 contains 11 residues. The V gene's germline CDR1 is MNHEY and CDR2 SVGAGI. Here the CDR3 DNA reads TGTGCCAGCAGGTACTTCGGGGGCTACACCTTC. Its translation is CASRYFGGYTF.

The chain uses TRBV4-2 and TRBJ2-3, with 7 bases lining up with TRBD2. CDR1 and CDR2 from the germline V gene are LGHNA and YNFKEQ. V gave up 7 bases and J gave up 3 bases; unmatched junction bases: 10. This CDR3 is 15 amino acids long. The CDR3 nucleotides are TGTGCCAGCACCCGGCGGACTAGTGGAACAGATACGCAGTATTTT. Residues: CASTRRTSGTDTQYF.

This chain links TRBV2 with TRBJ2-7, with TRBD1 identical over 7 bases. The germline gives CDR1 SNHLY, CDR2 FYNNEI. The ends lost 6 bases at V and 4 bases at J; junction bases unmatched: 9. This CDR3 has 14 amino acids. The CDR3, as DNA: TGTGCCAGCAGCGACAGGGTAGGGGTTTACGAGCAGTACTTC. Translating gives CASSDRVGVYEQYF.

This rearrangement joins TRBV10-3 to TRBJ2-3; D is perhaps TRBD2 (6 bases). CDR3 length equals 14 residues. The V end was cut by 4 bases, the J end by 4 bases, with 12 bases between. Germline lookup yields CDR1 ENHRY and CDR2 SYGVKD. DNA of the CDR3: TGTGCCATCAGTGGACTAGGTAAAGCAGATACGCAGTATTTT. This encodes CAISGLGKADTQYF.

The chain couples TRBV7-9 to TRBJ2-3; 7 positions agree with TRBD1. The V and J ends lost 6 bases and 0 bases, in that order; junction bases with no gene match: 9. The germline gives CDR1 SEHNR, CDR2 FQNEAQ (reference sequence). The CDR3 is 16 residues long. DNA for the CDR3: TGTGCCAGCAGATCCCCATCAGGGGGTAGCACAGATACGCAGTATTTT. Translated: CASRSPSGGSTDTQYF.

The rearrangement joins TRBV7-8 to TRBJ2-2; 7 nucleotides line up with TRBD2. The germline CDR1 and CDR2 sequences are SGHVS and FQNEAQ. V trimming: 3 bases; J trimming: 1 base; junction bases outside the gene matches: 2. The CDR3 spans 15 residues. CDR3 protein: CASSFSSGNTGELFF. Here the CDR3 DNA reads TGTGCCAGCAGCTTTTCTAGCGGGAACACCGGGGAGCTGTTTTTT.

This clone was counted once. This chain joins TRBV29-1 and TRBJ2-2; TRBD2 matches 10 bases. The CDR3 covers 18 residues. CDR1 SQVTM and CDR2 ANQGSEA come from the germline V gene. The V gene end was trimmed by 5 bases and the J gene end by 6 bases; junction bases not matched to a gene: 18. This CDR3 is CSVKHPNPLAGESGELFF. In DNA, the CDR3 is TGCAGCGTTAAACACCCCAACCCCCTAGCGGGAGAGTCCGGGGAGCTGTTTTTT.

This clone was detected only once. The chain combines TRBV5-1 with TRBJ2-7; D is unresolved. In germline, CDR1 is SGHRS, CDR2 YFSETQ. The CDR3 runs to 15 residues. Trimming took off 0 bases at V and 5 bases at J, with 15 bases between the two ends. The CDR3 protein is CASSLAAAPRDEQYF. CDR3 nucleotide sequence: TGCGCCAGCAGCTTGGCGGCGGCGCCTCGGGACGAGCAGTACTTC.

This clone was detected once. The chain is built from TRBV7-9 and TRBJ2-5, with 9 bases that match TRBD2. After removal of 1 base from V and 4 bases from J, the junction contained 7 bases not matched to a gene. Germline V gives CDR1 SEHNR, CDR2 FQNEAQ (reference sequence). The CDR3 contains 16 residues. CDR3 residues: CASSLVGPAGGETQYF. The DNA for the CDR3 is TGTGCCAGCAGCTTAGTTGGTCCAGCGGGAGGAGAGACCCAGTACTTC.

The sample holds one count of this clone. The sample has other DNA sequences that encode this CDR3 too. The chain is built from TRBV18 and TRBJ1-5, with 9 bases lining up with TRBD1. Germline CDR1 reads KGHSH; CDR2 reads LQKENI. CDR3 length: 15 residues. With V trimmed by 0 bases and J by 4 bases, 1 base remained unmatched. CDR3 sequence reads: CASSPPGTGNQPQHF. The CDR3 region has the DNA TGTGCCAGCTCACCACCAGGGACAGGGAATCAGCCCCAGCATTTT.

The J gene is TRBJ1-1, the V gene TRBV7-8; 7 bases are a match to TRBD1. The V segment lost 0 bases and the J segment 0 bases; nucleotides outside the gene matches: 1. The germline V gene has CDR1 SGHVS and CDR2 FQNEAQ. The CDR3 runs 15 residues. CDR3 nucleotide sequence: TGTGCCAGCAGCTTAGCAACAGGGGTGAACACTGAAGCTTTCTTT. It is translated as CASSLATGVNTEAFF.

The V and J genes are TRBV29-1 and TRBJ1-1; D unclear. Germline V CDR1 and CDR2: SQVTM, ANQGSEA. V shed 6 bases and J shed 10 bases, with 15 bases lying between them. The CDR3 runs 11 residues. CDR3 sequence: CSVAREGVAFF. CDR3 nucleotide sequence: TGCAGCGTAGCGCGGGAGGGAGTAGCTTTCTTT.

The table lists this clone with a few counts. Different DNA sequences within this sample yield the same CDR3. The chain links TRBV20-1 to TRBJ2-1; D is ambiguous. Germline CDR1 reads DFQATT; CDR2 reads SNEGSKA (reference sequence). The V end lost 6 bases, the J end lost 4 bases, and 4 bases lay between the germline ends. The CDR3 extends over 10 amino acids. CDR3 region: CSATYNEQFF. The DNA for the CDR3 is TGCAGTGCCACTTACAATGAGCAGTTCTTC.

J is TRBJ1-5 and V is TRBV27; D gene uncertain. Trimming took off 4 bases at V and 0 bases at J, with 7 bases between the two ends. The CDR3 covers 14 residues. The germline V gene has CDR1 MNHEY and CDR2 SMNVEV (reference sequence). The CDR3 coding sequence is TGTGCCAGCAGTTCCTTCTATAGCAATCAGCCCCAGCATTTT. This encodes CASSSFYSNQPQHF.

The chain employs TRBV6-5 and TRBJ1-2, with 10 bases fitting TRBD1. The CDR3 has 16 residues. The germline CDR1 and CDR2 sequences are MNHEY and SVGAGI. With 2 bases clipped from V and 4 bases from J, the junction kept 7 bases outside the gene matches. CDR3 amino acids: CASSYTGQGSFYGYTF. As DNA, the CDR3 is TGTGCCAGCAGTTACACGGGACAGGGGAGTTTCTATGGCTACACCTTC.